A single sample gave rise to the 20 T cell receptor beta chains below, sequenced in a study of tumor-infiltrating lymphocytes in localized non-small cell lung cancer. Only in-frame clones appear in the TCRdb table, and some are missing; sequencing was by immunoSEQ multiplex PCR. The sample includes some 9,700 clones, approximately 84% seen only once; the top ten take 6.9%. The sequenced sample was uninvolved lung tissue not adjacent to the tumor. The receptors here all came from a human donor with non-small cell lung cancer.

The V call is TRBV7-8, the J call TRBJ2-1; weak D call: TRBD2 (5 bases). V gave up 1 base and J gave up 2 bases, with 18 bases separating them. CDR3 length equals 18 residues. Germline CDR1 SGHVS, CDR2 FQNEAQ. CDR3 loop: CASSLGGIGLITYNEQFF. DNA of the CDR3: TGTGCCAGCAGCTTAGGAGGGATCGGGCTAATTACCTACAATGAGCAGTTCTTC.

V usage is TRBV12-5 and J usage is TRBJ1-1; maybe TRBD1 (6 bases). CDR1 LGHNT and CDR2 FRNRAP come from the germline V gene. The ends were cut back, 6 bases at V and 2 bases at J, with 16 bases in the middle. The CDR3 contains 15 residues. The CDR3 sequence: CASGPPRGLNTEAFF. The CDR3 nucleotides read TGTGCTAGTGGCCCTCCCAGGGGCTTAAACACTGAAGCTTTCTTT.

Concerning this clone itself: One junction end disagrees with the germline gene, perhaps due to a read error. V gene TRBV5-5 combines with J gene TRBJ2-3; D is ambiguous. The germline V gene has CDR1 SGHKS and CDR2 YYEKEE (reference sequence). This CDR3 has 13 residues. CDR3 sequence (DNA): TGTGCCAGCACCTTGCGAAGAGGAGATACGCAGTATTTT. This encodes CASTLRRGDTQYF.

The J gene is TRBJ2-7, the V gene TRBV7-6; D assignment may be TRBD1 or TRBD2 (5 bases each). V was clipped by 4 bases and J by 4 bases, with 14 bases between them. Germline V gives CDR1 SGHVS, CDR2 FNYEAQ. The CDR3 is 14 amino acids. The CDR3 here is CASSYGDESYEQYF. CDR3 DNA sequence: TGTGCCAGCAGCTACGGGGACGAGAGTTACGAGCAGTACTTC.

The chain recombines TRBV5-6 with TRBJ1-2, with no clear D. The germline gives CDR1 SGHDT, CDR2 YYEEEE. CDR3 size: 11 residues. V lost 1 base, J lost 10 bases, and 8 bases lay in between. The CDR3 protein is CASSLFPDYTF. For the CDR3, the DNA is TGTGCCAGCAGCTTGTTTCCCGACTACACCTTC.

The chain is built from TRBV9 and TRBJ1-4; D is ambiguous. Germline assignment: CDR1 SGDLS and CDR2 YYNGEE. CDR3 length equals 15 residues. V lost 3 bases to trimming and J lost 0 bases, with 9 bases between them. For the CDR3, the DNA is TGTGCCAGCAGCGCGTTGGGGACAACTAATGAAAAACTGTTTTTT. It yields the protein CASSALGTTNEKLFF.

The chain has TRBV30 and TRBJ2-1; no clear D gene. V lost 0 bases and J lost 6, with 12 bases in between. Germline V gene sequence: CDR1 GTSNPN, CDR2 SVGIG (reference sequence). There are 14 residues in the CDR3. The CDR3 region has the DNA TGTGCCTGGAGTGTATTGGGTACGGGCAATGAGCAGTTCTTC. The encoded protein is CAWSVLGTGNEQFF.

The genes are TRBV20-1 and TRBJ1-2, with D hard to call. CDR3 size: 10 residues. Trimming took 6 bases from V and 10 from J, leaving 12 bases between them. CDR1 and CDR2 from the germline V gene are DFQATT and SNEGSKA (reference sequence). DNA of the CDR3: TGCAGTGCAGCCGAGTGGGCCTACACCTTC. This translates into CSAAEWAYTF.

The rearrangement joins TRBV7-2 to TRBJ2-5; possibly TRBD1 for D (6 bases). CDR1 and CDR2 from the germline V gene are SGHTA and FQGNSA. There are 13 residues in the CDR3. Trimming removed 8 bases from V and 7 bases from J, with 17 bases in between. Here the CDR3 reads CASAVQGIGTQYF. The CDR3, as DNA: TGTGCCAGCGCGGTTCAGGGGATCGGGACCCAGTACTTC.

The CDR3 coding sequence is TGTGCCAGCAGGAGAACTGGGGGGTCTGGAAACACCATATATTTT. Its protein product is CASRRTGGSGNTIYF. The chain joins TRBV6-5 to TRBJ1-3; a possible D gene is TRBD1 (5 bases). Germline CDR1 reads MNHEY; CDR2 reads SVGAGI. This CDR3 has 15 amino acids. The germline V and J ends were trimmed by 6 bases and 1 base, with 13 bases remaining between them.

This chain links TRBV4-3 with TRBJ2-5; a possible D gene is TRBD2 (6 bases). The CDR3 has 14 amino acids. Deletions cut 1 base from V and 5 bases from J, with 11 bases between. Germline loops: CDR1 LGHNA, CDR2 YSLEER. CDR3 loop: CASSQVIGRETQYF. The CDR3 nucleotides read TGCGCCAGCAGCCAAGTAATAGGGAGGGAGACCCAGTACTTC.

The rearrangement uses TRBV20-1 and TRBJ1-2; no reliable D call. V was clipped by 3 bases and J by 8 bases, with 7 bases between them. CDR3 size: 10 residues. Germline V CDR1 and CDR2: DFQATT, SNEGSKA (reference sequence). Here the CDR3 DNA reads TGCAGTGCTAGGGAGGGAGGCTACACCTTC. Translation gives CSAREGGYTF.

V usage is TRBV4-1 and J usage is TRBJ2-5; 9 bases agree with TRBD2. The CDR3 extends over 17 amino acids. The trim removed 0 bases at V and 4 bases at J, leaving 9 bases unmatched. From germline, CDR1 is MGHRA and CDR2 YSYEKL. In nucleotides, the CDR3 is TGCGCCAGCAGCCAAGATTGGTGGCGGGGGGGCTCAGAGACCCAGTACTTC. This sequence encodes CASSQDWWRGGSETQYF.

The rearrangement links TRBV7-2 to TRBJ1-1; possible D gene TRBD1, 5 bases. Germline V gene sequence: CDR1 SGHTA, CDR2 FQGNSA. The CDR3 has 13 residues. V lost 3 bases, J lost 1 base, and 6 bases lay in between. The DNA for the CDR3 is TGTGCCAGCAGCTTCAGGGCGAACACTGAAGCTTTCTTT. Translation gives CASSFRANTEAFF.

The gene calls are TRBV7-8 and TRBJ1-1; 7 bases agree with TRBD1. J gave up 8 bases and V 2 bases, and 8 bases lay outside the gene matches. Germline V lookup: CDR1 SGHVS, CDR2 FQNEAQ. This CDR3 is built from 14 residues. The CDR3 nucleotides are TGTGCCAGCAGCTTACCCGGACAGGACTCCGAAGCTTTCTTT. This codes for CASSLPGQDSEAFF.

This clone appeared a single time. CDR3 DNA: TGTGCCTGGAGTGTAGAGGGGGGGAATCAGCCCCAGCATTTT. It translates to CAWSVEGGNQPQHF. The V call is TRBV30, the J call TRBJ1-5; D is possibly TRBD1 (6 bases). The germline V gene has CDR1 GTSNPN and CDR2 SVGIG (reference sequence). Trimming cost V 0 bases and J 4 bases, with 10 bases left between them. The CDR3 covers 14 residues.

In DNA form, the CDR3 reads TGTGCCAGCACCCGGTTAGACTACGAGCAGTACTTC. Amino acid sequence: CASTRLDYEQYF. The gene calls are TRBV6-1 and TRBJ2-7; D gene unclear. This CDR3 contains 12 residues. Looked up from germline, CDR1 is MNHNS and CDR2 is SASEGT. V was cut by 7 bases and J by 3 bases, with 10 bases left in between.

This clone came up once. The chain recombines TRBV4-3 with TRBJ2-6; D possibly corresponds to TRBD1 (6 bases). The germline V gene has CDR1 LGHNA and CDR2 YSLEER. The CDR3 is 16 amino acids. Deletions cut 3 bases from V and 1 base from J, with 10 bases between. The CDR3 DNA sequence: TGCGCCAGCAGCCACTCCAGGGGATCTGGGGCCAACGTCCTGACTTTC. It is translated as CASSHSRGSGANVLTF.

The V call is TRBV5-4, the J call TRBJ2-7; no clear D gene. Germline CDR1 and CDR2: SGHNT and YYREEE (reference sequence). The CDR3 has 14 residues. V lost 0 bases and J lost 7, with 14 bases in between. The CDR3: CASSLEVDGFEQYF. In DNA, the CDR3 is TGTGCCAGCAGCTTGGAGGTCGACGGATTTGAGCAGTACTTC.

This chain joins TRBV18 and TRBJ2-7; maybe TRBD2 (5 bases). Trimming pared 4 bases from V and 0 bases from J, leaving 10 bases between. Germline assignment: CDR1 KGHSH and CDR2 LQKENI. The CDR3 has 14 residues. The CDR3 spells CASSLMGSSYEQYF. The CDR3 DNA sequence: TGTGCCAGCTCACTAATGGGGAGCTCCTACGAGCAGTACTTC.